This is a list of T cell receptor beta chains from one sample in a study of T cells in Graves' hyperthyroidism and ophthalmopathy. TCRdb independently ran MiXCR on the multiplex PCR reads; one entry per CDR3 protein. Of some 550,000 distinct CDR3 sequences in the sample, roughly 16% are singletons; the top ten hold around 3.5%. The sample was blood. These receptors were taken from a woman in her thirties or forties with Graves' ophthalmopathy. Both conserved end residues are part of each CDR3.

>TRBV9
CASSTGTRTYEQYF
>TRBV12-3/TRBV12-4
CASSFYRPTNEKLFF
>TRBV7-2
CASSLRDYFLNQPQHF
>TRBV12-3/TRBV12-4
CASIRDRGADTQYF
>TRBV9
CASSVAGQGYEQYF
>TRBV30
CAWSGLAGGETQYF
>TRBV5-6
CASSLIRGFGYTF
>TRBV30
CAWSPTDRDNSPLHF
>TRBV12-3/TRBV12-4
CAIAYSGGGQETQYF
>TRBV3-1
CASSRGRGNYEQYF
>TRBV30
CAWKPGFGTEAFF
>TRBV6-1
CASSEVIREQFF
>TRBV2
CATVGDDTDTQYF
>TRBV6-1
CASRQPTGGYETQYF
>TRBV28
CASSLGDRVTGELFF
>TRBV5-1
CASSIALGAPYEQYF